The clone carrying this TCR beta chain was counted only a few times. The target antigen is unknown. Using a J-beta primer mix together with a sample-barcoded 5' primer, a second PCR was run for about 6 to 11 cycles. Every molecule of cDNA carried a tag from a template-switch adaptor with 12 random nucleotides. Individual samples furnished no less than 2.5 million CDR3-containing paired-end reads apiece. TCRdb called the 5' RACE reads again in MiXCR, with one record for every CDR3 protein. The table lists around 2 million distinct CDR3 sequences, around 40% of them singletons. This CDR3 region has 13 residues. Trimming took 3 bases from V and 1 from J, leaving 7 bases between them. Germline-derived CDR1 and CDR2 are SGHRS and YFSETQ. These data belong to a study of blood T cells in healthy people across ages. Across the study: Template switching recovered approximately one barcoded beta molecule for every two T cells. Whole-study findings and limits: Among long-lived donors, naive CD4+ cells were more numerous and diversity higher than in aged donors.

The sample taken for sequencing was blood. This chain uses TRBV5-1 with TRBJ1-1, with D unresolved. The clonotype was recovered from a human donor in good health. The CDR3 nucleotides read TGCGCCAGCAGCTCCCAGTGGAACACTGAAGCTTTCTTT. This sequence encodes CASSSQWNTEAFF.